Presented here are 8 T cell receptor beta chains from one specimen sequenced in a study of spatial heterogeneity in lung cancer. Study observations and caveats: Tracking of tumor mutation counts was seen in expanded intratumoral alpha and beta TCR counts.

Time point given: sample taken at primary tumor resection. Antigen specificity for these receptors is unknown. TCRdb ran MiXCR on the 5' RACE reads and lists one entry per CDR3 protein. The sample lists roughly 2,100 distinct CDR3 sequences, 22% occurring once. The sequencing used lung tumor tissue, collected at surgery. The origin of the receptors is a male donor with early-stage non-small cell lung cancer.

Points on this clonotype: Because the library targeted alpha chains, this beta chain is an off-target read whose size means little. V is TRBV12-3 or TRBV12-4 and J is TRBJ2-2, with 9 bases identical to TRBD2. The CDR3 runs 15 residues. Trimming took 7 bases from V and 1 from J; bases not matched to a gene: 4. CDR3 sequence (DNA): TGTGCCAGCATTAAAGCGGGAGGGAACACCGGGGAGCTGTTTTTT. This sequence encodes CASIKAGGNTGELFF.

By share of the sample, this clonotype is medium-sized. Being off target in a library aimed at alpha chains, this beta chain has a size of little meaning. The genes are TRBV5-1 and TRBJ1-6; D perhaps matches TRBD1 (5 bases). Germline loops: CDR1 SGHRS, CDR2 YFSETQ. V dropped 4 bases and J dropped 11 bases, with 16 bases sitting between them. The CDR3 length is 14 residues. CDR3 amino acids: CASSLQVEGAPLHF. In DNA form, the CDR3 reads TGCGCCAGCAGCCTCCAGGTGGAAGGGGCACCCCTCCACTTT.

This clonotype has at least ten counts. This beta chain is an off-target read within a library intended for alpha chains, so its frequency means little. V and J are TRBV10-2 and TRBJ1-1, with 7 bases identical to TRBD1. The CDR3 is 15 residues long. Per the germline V gene, CDR1 is WSHSY and CDR2 is SAAADI. With V trimmed by 8 bases and J by 8 bases, 17 bases remained unmatched. The CDR3 DNA reads TGCGCCAGCGAAAGCGGACAGGCTGCTCAGAAGGAAGCTTTCTTT. Its protein product is CASESGQAAQKEAFF.

As for this clonotype: This beta chain represents an off-target read in a library built for alpha chains; its size is of limited meaning. The gene calls are TRBV20-1 and TRBJ1-4; D possibly corresponds to TRBD1 (5 bases). Looked up from germline, CDR1 is DFQATT and CDR2 is SNEGSKA (reference sequence). Trimming cost V 5 bases and J 4 bases, with 14 bases left between them. The CDR3 spans 14 residues. CDR3 coding DNA: TGCAGTGCTGGCCAACATGGGGGTAATGAAAAACTGTTTTTT. Protein sequence: CSAGQHGGNEKLFF.

This clonotype was observed a handful of times. This beta chain turned up in a library designed for alpha chains; as an off-target read, its abundance says little. This chain links TRBV12-3 or TRBV12-4 with TRBJ2-1, with TRBD2 identical over 8 bases. The CDR3 totals 18 residues. The trim removed 6 bases at V and 2 bases at J, leaving 15 bases unmatched. CDR3 residues: CASSFLILAGGTYNEQFF. In DNA, the CDR3 is TGTGCCAGCAGCTTTCTCATACTGGCGGGGGGTACCTACAATGAGCAGTTCTTC.

On this clonotype itself: This beta chain appears as a stray read in a library generated for alpha chains; its size is not informative. The genes are TRBV4-3 and TRBJ2-3, with 8 nucleotides matching TRBD2. The germline V gene encodes CDR1 LGHNA and CDR2 YSLEER. V was clipped by 0 bases and J by 2 bases; unmatched bases: 10. The CDR3 runs 18 residues. The CDR3 spells CASSQDLVAGLNTDTQYF. In DNA form, the CDR3 reads TGCGCCAGCAGCCAAGATCTAGTAGCGGGATTAAACACAGATACGCAGTATTTT.

This clonotype was counted at least ten times. A library made for alpha chains picked up this beta chain off target, so its size means little. The chain employs TRBV14 and TRBJ2-7; the D is unclear. Trimming shortened V by 1 base and J by 4 bases, and 5 bases separated the two germline ends. Germline values: CDR1 SGHDN, CDR2 FVKESK. The CDR3 loop spans 12 amino acids. The CDR3: CASSQARYEQYF. CDR3 nucleotide sequence: TGTGCCAGCAGCCAAGCCCGATACGAGCAGTACTTC.

Points on this clonotype: Since the library was made to target alpha chains, this beta chain is a stray read and its abundance is not meaningful. The chain joins TRBV7-2 to TRBJ1-1; weak D call: TRBD1 (6 bases). CDR3 length: 13 residues. Looked up from germline, CDR1 is SGHTA and CDR2 is FQGNSA. V gave up 5 bases and J gave up 5 bases, with 12 bases separating them. The CDR3 protein is CASSALQGTEAFF. CDR3 sequence (DNA): TGTGCCAGCAGCGCTCTTCAGGGGACTGAAGCTTTCTTT.